This T cell receptor (beta chain) was obtained from a study of CD8+ T cells in alopecia areata. cDNA serving as the sequencing template came from extracted, reverse transcribed RNA. TCRdb keeps only in-frame clones here, not all; method: immunoSEQ multiplex PCR. The sample holds roughly 230,000 clones; around two fifths are singletons and the top ten take about 2.6%. Documented treatment: oral pan-JAK inhibitor, 5-10 mg twice daily. Sorted out of PBMCs were CD4+ T cells and CD8+ T cells. Sequenced material: CD4+ T cells sorted from blood, taken at approximately week 39, from a patient treated with tofacitinib. The source of this sequence is a human donor with alopecia areata.

The CDR3 spells CASSEEKGQQPLQPQHF. The DNA of the CDR3 is TGTGCCAGCAGTGAAGAAAAAGGACAGCAACCCCTTCAGCCCCAGCATTTT. The J gene is TRBJ1-5, the V gene TRBV2; TRBD1 is a possible D gene (6 bases). V was trimmed by 1 base and J by 6 bases, leaving 19 bases between them. The CDR3 is 17 residues long. Germline CDR1 and CDR2: SNHLY and FYNNEI.